One and the same sample provided the 30 T cell receptor beta chains below, sequenced in a study of cytotoxic CD8 clonotypes in ibrutinib-treated CLL. Profiled with immunoSEQ multiplex PCR; TCRdb holds only in-frame clones, not every one. The sample lists 300,000 to 400,000 clones, about 64% occurring once. The sample in question was PBMCs, obtained after 36 months of ibrutinib treatment. All receptors derive from a human donor with chronic lymphocytic leukemia.

The gene calls are TRBV27 and TRBJ2-7; no reliable D call. The V gene's germline CDR1 is MNHEY and CDR2 SMNVEV (reference sequence). This CDR3 has 13 amino acids. V was pared by 6 bases and J by 3 bases, with 12 bases between. For the CDR3, the DNA is TGTGCCAGCAGCCGCCATGATCACTACGAGCAGTACTTC. This gives the protein CASSRHDHYEQYF.

This clone showed up just once. The rearrangement links TRBV4-1 to TRBJ2-1; 7 bases map to TRBD2. The V gene's germline CDR1 is MGHRA and CDR2 YSYEKL. With 0 bases clipped from V and 9 bases from J, the junction kept 2 bases outside the gene matches. This CDR3 is 13 amino acids long. CDR3 nucleotide sequence: TGCGCCAGCAGCCAAGATCCGGGGGGTGAGCAGTTCTTC. Translating it yields CASSQDPGGEQFF.

The chain uses TRBV5-1 and TRBJ1-2; TRBD1 matches at 7 bases. Trimming cost V 3 bases and J 2 bases; bases outside gene matches: 10. CDR1 is SGHRS and CDR2 is YFSETQ in the germline V gene. CDR3 length: 16 amino acids. CDR3: CASSSSTGKGNYGYTF. CDR3 DNA sequence: TGCGCCAGCAGCTCCTCGACAGGGAAGGGGAACTATGGCTACACCTTC. The whole variable domain, filled in from reference TRBV5-1 and TRBJ1-2, reads KAGVTQTPRYLIKTRGQQVTLSCSPISGHRSVSWYQQTPGQGLQFLFEYFSETQRNKGNFPGRFSGRQFSNSRSEMNVSTLELGDSALYLCASSSSTGKGNYGYTFGSGTRLTVV.

The chain couples TRBV5-6 to TRBJ1-3, with D possibly being TRBD1 (6 bases). The germline CDR1 and CDR2 sequences are SGHDT and YYEEEE. This CDR3 contains 17 residues. Trimming shortened V by 1 base and J by 0 bases, and 14 bases separated the two germline ends. The CDR3: CASSLLGQLTSGNTIYF. CDR3 nucleotides: TGTGCCAGCAGCTTGTTAGGACAGCTAACCTCTGGAAACACCATATATTTT.

The chain joins TRBV19 to TRBJ1-2; 8 bases agree with TRBD1. The CDR3 contains 14 residues. From germline, CDR1 is LNHDA and CDR2 SQIVND (reference sequence). V lost 4 bases to trimming and J lost 2 bases; unmatched junction nucleotides: 3. The CDR3, as DNA: TGTGCCAGTAGTACCAGGGGGCAAAACTATGGCTACACCTTC. Its translation is CASSTRGQNYGYTF.

The genes are TRBV5-1 and TRBJ1-2, with D hard to call. Trimming removed 0 bases from V and 8 bases from J, with 11 bases in between. The CDR3 is 13 amino acids. Germline CDR1 is SGHRS and CDR2 is YFSETQ. This CDR3 reads CASSLAQIEGYTF. The DNA for the CDR3 is TGCGCCAGCAGCTTGGCACAAATCGAAGGCTACACCTTC.

The V call is TRBV5-4, the J call TRBJ2-7; the match to TRBD2 covers 14 bases. The CDR3 is 16 residues long. Trimming cost V 3 bases and J 0 bases; bases outside gene matches: 2. Germline CDR1 is SGHNT and CDR2 is YYREEE (reference sequence). CDR3: CASSWGTSGSSYEQYF. The CDR3 bases are TGTGCCAGCAGCTGGGGGACTAGCGGGAGCTCCTACGAGCAGTACTTC.

V and J are TRBV28 and TRBJ1-1; no reliable D call. Germline V gives CDR1 MDHEN, CDR2 SYDVKM. V gave up 7 bases and J gave up 2 bases, with 14 bases separating them. This CDR3 has 14 residues. CDR3 residues: CASNTPGGNTEAFF. The CDR3 DNA follows: TGTGCCAGCAACACCCCGGGAGGTAACACTGAAGCTTTCTTT.

This clone was seen once. This rearrangement joins TRBV2 to TRBJ2-7; D is ambiguous. Germline assignment: CDR1 SNHLY and CDR2 FYNNEI. The germline V and J ends were trimmed by 9 bases and 2 bases, with 11 bases remaining between them. The CDR3 sequence is 12 residues long. CDR3 nucleotide sequence: TGTGCCAGGGGGAATTCCCCCTACGAGCAGTACTTC. Residues: CARGNSPYEQYF.

The V call is TRBV29-1, the J call TRBJ2-2; D not resolved. V was shortened by 7 bases and J by 4 bases, with 10 bases between the two germline ends. The CDR3 sequence is 12 residues long. CDR1 and CDR2 from the germline V gene are SQVTM and ANQGSEA. The chain's CDR3 is CSASPSTGELFF. The CDR3 DNA reads TGCAGCGCTTCTCCTAGCACCGGGGAGCTGTTTTTT.

About this clone itself: Other nucleotide sequences in the sample specify the same CDR3. This chain uses TRBV15 with TRBJ2-3; D is undetermined. The germline gives CDR1 LNHNV, CDR2 YYDKDF (reference sequence). CDR3 length equals 12 residues. The ends were cut back, 0 bases at V and 6 bases at J, with 4 bases in the middle. The DNA for the CDR3 is TGTGCCACCAGCAGAGATGGGGATACGCAGTATTTT. Protein product: CATSRDGDTQYF.

This clone is a singleton in its sample. The V call is TRBV19, the J call TRBJ2-5, with D tentatively TRBD1 (5 bases). CDR3 length equals 15 residues. Per germline, CDR1 LNHDA and CDR2 SQIVND (reference sequence). V dropped 2 bases and J dropped 4 bases, with 14 bases sitting between them. CDR3: CASSIWQGLRETQYF. Here the CDR3 DNA reads TGTGCCAGTAGTATATGGCAGGGCCTTAGAGAGACCCAGTACTTC. The variable domain in full, with the rest retrieved from reference TRBV19 and TRBJ2-5, is DGGITQSPKYLFRKEGQNVTLSCEQNLNHDAMYWYRQDPGQGLRLIYYSQIVNDFQKGDIAEGYSVSREKKESFPLTVTSAQKNPTAFYLCASSIWQGLRETQYFGPGTRLLVL.

This rearrangement joins TRBV29-1 to TRBJ2-1, with no clear D. Looked up from germline, CDR1 is SQVTM and CDR2 is ANQGSEA. This CDR3 is built from 14 residues. The V end was cut by 3 bases, the J end by 3 bases, with 12 bases between. CDR3 in DNA: TGCAGCGTTGACCGTGTCGGCGGCTACAATGAGCAGTTCTTC. Amino acids: CSVDRVGGYNEQFF.

The rearrangement uses TRBV7-3 and TRBJ2-3; D possibly uses TRBD1 or TRBD2 (5 bases each). V was clipped by 5 bases and J by 0 bases, with 15 bases between them. The CDR3 has 16 residues. Germline V gives CDR1 SGHTA, CDR2 FQGTGA. The CDR3 DNA reads as TGTGCCAGCAGCGCGAGACCGGGGCCCAGCACAGATACGCAGTATTTT. Translation gives CASSARPGPSTDTQYF.

CDR3 sequence: CASSVDSAGELFF. Here the CDR3 DNA reads TGTGCCAGCAGCGTAGATTCTGCCGGGGAGCTGTTTTTT. This chain links TRBV9 with TRBJ2-2, with no clear D. Between the trimmed V and J ends, which lost 0 bases and 6 bases, there was a span of 6 bases. The CDR3 contains 13 residues. Germline lookup yields CDR1 SGDLS and CDR2 YYNGEE.

This chain uses TRBV27 with TRBJ2-7; D is ambiguous. Germline values: CDR1 MNHEY, CDR2 SMNVEV (reference sequence). The CDR3 spans 13 residues. Trimming stripped 2 bases from V and 3 bases from J, with 8 bases between. The CDR3 bases are TGTGCCAGCAGTTTAGCCAGGAGCTACGAGCAGTACTTC. Protein: CASSLARSYEQYF.

The chain couples TRBV7-3 to TRBJ1-6; no reliable D call. With 1 base removed from V and 14 bases from J, the gap between germline ends came to 12 bases. This CDR3 spans 13 amino acids. Germline V lookup: CDR1 SGHTA, CDR2 FQGTGA. In nucleotides, the CDR3 is TGTGCCAGCAGCTTAAAAAAGGGATCGGCCCTCCACTTT. This sequence encodes CASSLKKGSALHF.

This clone was recorded once. Written as DNA, the CDR3 is TGTGCCAGCAGTCTTACTCAGTTAGGGGAGACCCAGTACTTC. Amino acid sequence: CASSLTQLGETQYF. V usage is TRBV2 and J usage is TRBJ2-5; D is unclear. The CDR3 is made up of 14 amino acids. V was clipped by 5 bases and J by 5 bases, with 15 bases between them. Germline assignment: CDR1 SNHLY and CDR2 FYNNEI.

The chain is built from TRBV7-3 and TRBJ2-2, with D tentatively TRBD1 (6 bases). The CDR3 spans 13 residues. The germline CDR1 and CDR2 sequences are SGHTA and FQGTGA. The germline V and J ends were trimmed by 6 bases and 1 base, with 6 bases remaining between them. CDR3 protein: CASRQGNTGELFF. DNA of the CDR3: TGTGCCAGCAGACAGGGGAACACCGGGGAGCTGTTTTTT.

In its sample, this clone was seen a few times. The genes are TRBV6-1 and TRBJ2-3; D remains unclear. V dropped 2 bases and J dropped 5 bases, with 11 bases sitting between them. Germline CDR1 reads MNHNS; CDR2 reads SASEGT. CDR3 length: 14 amino acids. DNA for the CDR3: TGTGCCAGCAGTGAACAGGCCCACGGAGATACGCAGTATTTT. Amino acids: CASSEQAHGDTQYF.

The chain employs TRBV9 and TRBJ1-4, with TRBD1 matching 7 bases. The CDR3 consists of 15 residues. Germline assignment: CDR1 SGDLS and CDR2 YYNGEE. Trimming removed 4 bases from V and 3 bases from J; junction bases left unmatched: 6. CDR3 nucleotide sequence: TGTGCCAGCAGCTACAGGACAGGCCCTAATGAAAAACTGTTTTTT. Protein product: CASSYRTGPNEKLFF. The full variable domain, its missing parts supplied by reference TRBV9 and TRBJ1-4, is DSGVTQTPKHLITATGQRVTLRCSPRSGDLSVYWYQQSLDQGLQFLIQYYNGEERAKGNILERFSAQQFPDLHSELNLSSLELGDSALYFCASSYRTGPNEKLFFGSGTQLSVL.

This clone occurred once. V is TRBV25-1 and J is TRBJ2-5, with 7 bases matching TRBD1. The junction had 11 bases not matched to a gene; V was cut back by 1 base and J by 3 bases. CDR1 is MGHDK and CDR2 is SYGVNS in the germline V gene. There are 17 residues in the CDR3. Written as DNA, the CDR3 is TGTGCCAGCAGTGAATTGTCCTTACAGGGGTCTAAAGAGACCCAGTACTTC. This sequence encodes CASSELSLQGSKETQYF.

The chain has TRBV29-1 and TRBJ2-7, with a possible D match to TRBD1 (5 bases). V lost 6 bases and J 2 bases, leaving 14 bases between the germline ends. Looked up from germline, CDR1 is SQVTM and CDR2 is ANQGSEA. The CDR3 has 13 amino acids. CDR3 nucleotides: TGCAGCGTAACGGCCCAGGGTACCTACGAGCAGTACTTC. It is translated as CSVTAQGTYEQYF.

This clone occurred a few times. This chain joins TRBV7-8 and TRBJ1-6; possibly TRBD1 for D (5 bases). The CDR3 sequence is 17 residues long. The V gene's germline CDR1 is SGHVS and CDR2 FQNEAQ. V was trimmed by 0 bases and J by 0 bases, leaving 9 bases between them. The CDR3 loop reads CASSLAWGSSYNSPLHF. DNA for the CDR3: TGTGCCAGCAGCTTAGCTTGGGGGAGCTCCTATAATTCACCCCTCCACTTT.

This chain joins TRBV6-1 and TRBJ1-2, with a possible D match to TRBD1 (6 bases). Germline V gives CDR1 MNHNS, CDR2 SASEGT. V lost 0 bases and J 5 bases, leaving 10 bases between the germline ends. The CDR3 contains 14 residues. The CDR3 loop is CASSEATGRYGYTF. The CDR3, as DNA: TGTGCCAGCAGTGAAGCAACAGGGAGGTATGGCTACACCTTC.

This clone has a handful of counts. The rearrangement links TRBV27 to TRBJ2-3, with 14 nucleotides matching TRBD2. J gave up 4 bases and V 3 bases, and 9 bases lay outside the gene matches. The CDR3 spans 18 residues. The germline V gene has CDR1 MNHEY and CDR2 SMNVEV (reference sequence). DNA for the CDR3: TGTGCCAGCAGTTTTAGGGGACTAGCGGGAGCGGGTGCAGATACGCAGTATTTT. It is translated as CASSFRGLAGAGADTQYF.

The V and J genes are TRBV21-1 and TRBJ2-1; the table's D call TRBD2 went unverified against the DNA. TRBV21-1 is termed a pseudogene. The CDR3 sequence is 19 residues long. The CDR3 nucleotides read TGTGCCAGCAGCAAAGGCTACTCACCTAGCGGGAGAAGGTCCAATGAGCAGTTCTTC. Its protein product is CASSKGYSPSGRRSNEQFF.

This chain connects TRBV27 to TRBJ2-5; 8 bases are a match to TRBD1. Germline V CDR1 and CDR2: MNHEY, SMNVEV (reference sequence). The CDR3 runs 15 residues. V gave up 6 bases and J gave up 3 bases; unmatched junction bases: 9. CDR3 region: CASSKTRGREETQYF. The CDR3 nucleotides read TGTGCCAGCAGCAAGACCAGGGGGCGCGAAGAGACCCAGTACTTC.

V is TRBV7-6 and J is TRBJ1-3; tentatively, D is TRBD1 (5 bases). V was trimmed by 1 base and J by 4 bases, leaving 11 bases between them. Germline V gene data show CDR1 as SGHVS and CDR2 as FNYEAQ. The length of the CDR3 is 15 residues. The CDR3 loop reads CASSLGQGFGNTIYF. The CDR3 DNA reads as TGTGCCAGCAGCTTAGGGCAGGGATTCGGAAACACCATATATTTT.

This sequence joins TRBV19 and TRBJ1-1; D not certain. V gave up 6 bases and J gave up 6 bases, with 17 bases separating them. This CDR3 is 14 amino acids long. Germline loops: CDR1 LNHDA, CDR2 SQIVND (reference sequence). The CDR3 region is CASRGPGGQPEAFF. Written as DNA, the CDR3 is TGTGCCAGTAGGGGCCCGGGAGGGCAGCCTGAAGCTTTCTTT.